This TCR beta chain was sequenced during a study of CD8 T cells in ankylosing spondylitis. V dropped 7 bases and J dropped 2; count of bases not matched to a gene: 5. The CDR3 runs to 13 residues. Each TCR beta library was made by quantitative 5'-RACE that incorporated molecular barcodes. From the 5' RACE reads, TCRdb called clonotypes with MiXCR, one entry per CDR3 protein. Of 290,000 or so distinct CDR3 sequences in the sample, 20% were seen once. Sequencing input: blood, either unsorted or a sorted T cell fraction (not recorded which). The V gene is TRBV12-3 or TRBV12-4, the J gene TRBJ2-7; TRBD1 matches at 7 bases. The TCR sequence derives from a female donor with ankylosing spondylitis or in good health (not recorded which). The CDR3 coding sequence is TGTGCCAGCAAGGGGACAGAGACCTACGAGCAGTACTTC. This translates into CASKGTETYEQYF.